The T cell receptor (beta chain) under discussion was sequenced for a study of naive and memory T cell subsets (TCRdb year 2017). Describing the broader study: Sorted naive and memory T cell subsets from peripheral blood were analyzed in the study using a UMI-based, open-source pipeline for TCR alpha and beta sequencing. Complete agreement was observed between the functional CMV T cell responses and the IgG serology results. RNA was DNase-treated and reverse transcribed with TCR constant-region primers, mostly using SuperScript III. General study outcomes and caveats: In both CD4 and CD8 cells, a rise in Gini index and a fall in Shannon and inverse Simpson diversity were observed from naive through CM, EM and EMRA. The abundance of TCRs followed a power law with an exponent that differed between naive and memory subsets yet stayed consistent across the three individuals. Following error correction, more than 90% of naive TCR sequences occurred only once, which made naive abundance distributions much steeper than those of memory subsets. No ground truth was available to validate the repertoire findings for the naive and memory subsets. RNA-based TCR counts may be affected by expression changes linked to T cell activation and differentiation. A clonotype was defined as a single alpha or beta chain sequence rather than as a paired alpha/beta receptor.

Separate amplification of TCR alpha and beta chain libraries was performed from the second PCR step onward. CMV status of each donor was established by measuring IFNgamma production from CD4+ T cells after fresh PBMCs were stimulated overnight with CMV viral lysate. CD4 T cells were positively selected with Miltenyi beads, followed by positive selection of CD8 T cells from the CD4-negative fraction. Cells were stained for CD3, CD4, CD8, CD45RA, CD27 and a live/dead dye and were sorted on a BD Aria II into four subsets based on CD45RA and CD27. A few healthy volunteers provided blood, and the blood of each volunteer was split into CD4 and CD8 T cells and then into four differentiation subsets. Approximately 120 ml of peripheral blood was taken from each donor, and PBMC were separated by density-gradient centrifugation on Ficoll-Paque PLUS. Sorted cells were lysed in RLT buffer, after which RNA was extracted using a Qiagen RNeasy kit and stored at -80 degrees C.

Receptor amplification or capture employed UMI-ligation and nested PCR. The beta constant-region primer was an equimolar mix of two oligonucleotides covering both TRBC1 and TRBC2. The ligated cDNA went through four rounds of PCR with nested alpha and beta constant-region primers together with the SP2 primer. A single-stranded oligonucleotide bearing the SP2 primer plus a 12-nucleotide UMI was ligated onto the 3' end of the cDNA by T4 RNA ligase 1. Incubation of the ligation reaction was carried out at 16 degrees C for about 20-25 hours. PCR2 was typically run as a SYBR Green qPCR and stopped at a predetermined threshold to prevent over-amplification. Every purification after the first one was done using Agencourt AMPure XP magnetic beads. Libraries were quantified by Qubit and checked on a TapeStation, with a main peak expected near 650 bp. Sequencing of the pooled libraries was done on an Illumina MiSeq using v2 2x251 paired-end kits, which typically yielded roughly 0.95-2.3 million reads per sample. Each sample's library went into the pool at about 4.2 nM, and roughly 5-8% PhiX was added to help with cluster recognition. As for the authors' bioinformatics: V and J genes were assigned to Demultiplexor-processed FASTQ reads by Decombinator through tag matching, with a single base-pair mismatch being allowed. By using UMIs, Collapsinator corrected both sequencing errors and the frequency errors caused by PCR heterogeneity. CDR3Translator translated TCRs and extracted CDR3s from the conserved cysteine to the FGXG phenylalanine, flagging non-productive sequences. Repertoires were subsampled to equal numbers of UMI-defined TCRs before Gini, Shannon entropy and inverse Simpson indices were calculated. Power-law fits to clonotype abundance distributions were performed by maximum likelihood within the linear range. Similar UMI counts, unique TCR numbers and clonal distributions were obtained with the pipeline and with MIGEC on one naive CD8 sample. Repertoires were searched for approximately 7,000 CMV-associated CDR3 sequences compiled from VDJdb and a published dataset. The public reads were reprocessed in TCRdb via fastp at Q25 and MiXCR, keeping in-frame beta chains. CDR3 protein sequences are deduplicated, and each keeps its most common genes and DNA. The V and J calls were determined by TCRdb, not by the authors. A total of under 25,000 distinct CDR3 sequences appear in this sample, roughly 10% of them only once. 20% to 25% of the sample goes to the ten largest clones.

V gives up 0 bases and J gives up 2 bases, and the segment between their germline ends measures 10 bases. The cysteine opens and the phenylalanine closes a CDR3 of 15 amino acids. Only the CDR3 DNA stays, 45 bases, in frame from base 1. CDR1 and CDR2, looked up from the germline V gene (reference sequence), are SEHNR and FQNEAQ. This clonotype was seen ten or more times. Its recognized antigen is unknown. No much larger clone exists at a distance of one base, and base qualities are not known. The receptor comes from a human donor in good health. The chain employs TRBV7-9 and TRBJ1-2; a weak D assignment points to TRBD1 (5 bases agree). Sequencing used central memory CD8+ T cells from blood. This sample's cell subset or site label indicates: central memory, CD45RA- CD27+. In nucleotides, the sequence is TGTGCCAGCAGCTTAGCGGGGACCGCCAACTATGGCTACACCTTC. Translated, it gives CASSLAGTANYGYTF.